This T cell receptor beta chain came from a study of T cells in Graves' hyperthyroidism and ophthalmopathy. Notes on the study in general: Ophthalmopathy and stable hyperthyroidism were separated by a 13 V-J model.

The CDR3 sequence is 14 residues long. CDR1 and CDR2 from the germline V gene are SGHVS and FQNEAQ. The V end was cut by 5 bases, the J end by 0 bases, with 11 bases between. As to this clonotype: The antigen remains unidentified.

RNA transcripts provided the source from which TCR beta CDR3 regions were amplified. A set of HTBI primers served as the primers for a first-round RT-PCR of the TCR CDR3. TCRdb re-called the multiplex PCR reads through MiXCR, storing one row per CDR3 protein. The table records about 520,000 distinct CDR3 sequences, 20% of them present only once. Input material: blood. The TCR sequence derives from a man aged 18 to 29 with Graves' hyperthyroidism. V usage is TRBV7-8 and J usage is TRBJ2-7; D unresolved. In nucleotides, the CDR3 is TGTGCCAGCAGCCTGAGGAAAGGCTCCTACGAGCAGTACTTC. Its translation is CASSLRKGSYEQYF.